Presented here are 2 T cell receptor beta chains from one specimen sequenced in a study of OX40 agonist ivuxolimab in advanced cancers. Measured with immunoSEQ multiplex PCR; TCRdb has only the in-frame clones, and not every one. The table records about 60,000 clones, about 90% of them present only once. The material was CD4+ or CD8+ T cells sorted from blood, obtained in a trial of the OX40 agonist ivuxolimab. Every receptor here comes from an adult with an advanced solid tumor such as melanoma, head and neck, liver or kidney cancer.

This CDR3 reads CASSPGAGCWANVLTF. CDR3 in DNA: TGTGCCAGCAGCCCTGGCGCAGGGTGCTGGGCCAACGTCCTGACTTTC. J is TRBJ2-6 and V is TRBV5-7, with a tentative D call TRBD1 (5 bases). TRBV5-7 is filed as an ORF, its function uncertain. Trimming took 4 bases from V and 5 from J, leaving 16 bases between them. The CDR3 spans 16 residues.

V usage is TRBV29-1 and J usage is TRBJ1-1; D unclear. The V end was cut by 4 bases, the J end by 5 bases, with 8 bases between. This CDR3 region has 11 residues. CDR1 is SQVTM and CDR2 is ANQGSEA in the germline V gene. The CDR3 loop reads CSVVLGTEAFF. The CDR3 coding sequence is TGCAGCGTTGTTTTGGGGACTGAAGCTTTCTTT.